The TCR beta chain described here comes from a study of OX40 agonist ivuxolimab in advanced cancers. General study points: Certain nonresponders additionally had low normalized T-cell clonal expansion. Within 6 weeks, CD4+ and CD8+ blood T cells expanded clonally at 0.1 to 3.0 mg/kg. People who partly responded at 0.1-3.0 mg/kg had some of the least clonal expansion seen.

As concerns this clone: What it binds is not known.

V lost 2 bases, J lost 5 bases, and 12 bases stayed unmatched. Germline lookup yields CDR1 SGHRS and CDR2 YFSETQ. The CDR3 contains 17 residues. The protocol was immunoSEQ multiplex PCR, while the TCRdb copy is restricted to in-frame clones and leaves out a portion. The sample yields 40,000 to 50,000 clones, about 90% seen once. This receptor was taken from an adult with an advanced solid tumor such as melanoma, head and neck, liver or kidney cancer. Sequencing used CD4+ or CD8+ T cells sorted from blood, obtained in a trial of the OX40 agonist ivuxolimab. The chain links TRBV5-1 to TRBJ2-2; 7 bases fit TRBD2. In DNA, the CDR3 is TGCGCCAGCAGCTTCGGGGAGGGACTCAATCCTACCGGGGAGCTGTTTTTT. Translated, it gives CASSFGEGLNPTGELFF.